Sequencing of this T cell receptor (beta chain) was carried out in a study of T cell changes during pregnancy in multiple sclerosis. This CDR3 is 16 amino acids long. Germline V gene data show CDR1 as SGHKS and CDR2 as YYEKEE (reference sequence). Trimming cost V 4 bases and J 3 bases, with 20 bases left between them. Sequencing used immunoSEQ multiplex PCR; TCRdb keeps in-frame clones, though not all of them. The table lists approximately 88,000 clones, around 94% of them singletons. The TCR sequence derives from a female donor with multiple sclerosis, enrolled in a pregnancy study. This rearrangement joins TRBV5-5 to TRBJ2-7; perhaps TRBD1 as D (6 bases). The sample consisted of peripheral blood, taken in the third trimester of pregnancy. The CDR3 DNA follows: TGTGCCAGCAGCGTTACAGGGTTTTCTTCCGACTACGAGCAGTACTTC. This encodes CASSVTGFSSDYEQYF.